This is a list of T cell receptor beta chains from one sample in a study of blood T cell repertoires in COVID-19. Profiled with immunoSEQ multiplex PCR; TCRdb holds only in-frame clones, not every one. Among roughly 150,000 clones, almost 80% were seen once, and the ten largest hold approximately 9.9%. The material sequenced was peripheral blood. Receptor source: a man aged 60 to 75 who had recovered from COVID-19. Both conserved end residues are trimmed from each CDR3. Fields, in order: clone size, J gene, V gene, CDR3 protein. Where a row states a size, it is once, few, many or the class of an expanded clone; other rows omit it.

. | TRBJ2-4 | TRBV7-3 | ASSAGQGVQNIQY
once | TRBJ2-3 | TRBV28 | ASSSPWQADTQY
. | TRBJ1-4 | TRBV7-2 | ASSPSAGRFNEKLF
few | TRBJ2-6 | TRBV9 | ASSARGGQGANVLT
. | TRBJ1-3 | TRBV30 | AWWPQKTGRSGNTIY
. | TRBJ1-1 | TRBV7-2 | ASSLESWGGATTAF
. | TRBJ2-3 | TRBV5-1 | ASSSAERSTDTQY
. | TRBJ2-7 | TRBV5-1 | ASSPLGGYEQY
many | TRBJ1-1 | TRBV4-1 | ASSQGQLNTEAF
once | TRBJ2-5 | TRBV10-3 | AIRGTGETQY
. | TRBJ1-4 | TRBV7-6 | ASSSRVGGPLNEKLF
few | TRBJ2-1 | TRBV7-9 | ASSWDIRFTGEQF
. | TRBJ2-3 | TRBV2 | ASSVRQEGDTQY
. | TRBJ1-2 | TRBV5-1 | ASSSEGTGIYGYT
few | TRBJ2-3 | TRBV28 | ASTNGAGVGNTQY
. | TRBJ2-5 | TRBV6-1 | ASSEGAHLQETQY
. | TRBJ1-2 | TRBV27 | ASRPTGVNYGYT
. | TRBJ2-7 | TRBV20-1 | SARGGWEQY
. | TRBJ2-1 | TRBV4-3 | ASSQEFVERGNEQF
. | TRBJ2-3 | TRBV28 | ASSLGFDGTDTQY
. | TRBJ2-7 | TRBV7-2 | ASSLDGGVTYEQY
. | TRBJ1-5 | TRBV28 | ASSGTGGNQPQH
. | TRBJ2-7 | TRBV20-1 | SDSQGLSYEQY
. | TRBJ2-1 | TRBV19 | ASSLSQAGGYNEQF
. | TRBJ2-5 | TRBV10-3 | AITPSGGPQETQY
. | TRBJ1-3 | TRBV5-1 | ASSLGGAGNTIY
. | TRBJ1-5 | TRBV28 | ASSLRQGPYQPQH
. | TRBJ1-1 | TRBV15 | ATQIDRGLPTEAF
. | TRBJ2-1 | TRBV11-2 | ASSLVGGNEQF
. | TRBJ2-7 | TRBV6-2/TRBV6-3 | ASSPQGYEQY
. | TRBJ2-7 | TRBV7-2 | ASSLLSGSGRSYEQY
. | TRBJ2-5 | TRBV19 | ASSSPGLAGEETQY
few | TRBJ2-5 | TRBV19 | ASSNTQETQY
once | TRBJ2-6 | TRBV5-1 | ASSLKVLPVSWANVLT
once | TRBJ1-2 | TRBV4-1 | ASSQEQDTELYGYT
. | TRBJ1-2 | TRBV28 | ASRSQGGDYGYT
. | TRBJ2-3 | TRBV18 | ASSPSSDLTDTQY
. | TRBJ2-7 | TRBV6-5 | ASRGDFPYEQY
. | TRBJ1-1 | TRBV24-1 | ATSDWEPNTEAF
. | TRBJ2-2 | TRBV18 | ASSPPTRTGELF
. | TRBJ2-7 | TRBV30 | AWSPGTPIYEQY
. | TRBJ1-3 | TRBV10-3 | AISESPGSGNTIY
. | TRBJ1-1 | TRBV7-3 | ASTLGREGNTEAF
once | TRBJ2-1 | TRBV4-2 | ASSQGPGLAGLNEQF
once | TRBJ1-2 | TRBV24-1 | ATSDPQGDGGYT
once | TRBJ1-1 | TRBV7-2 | ASSLFFTEAF
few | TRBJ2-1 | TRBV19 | ASTPGGEQF
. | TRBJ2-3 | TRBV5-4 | ASSPPTSVSTDTQY
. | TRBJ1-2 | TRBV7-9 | ASSFDPSGGYT
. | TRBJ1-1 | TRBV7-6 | ATRGQPNTEAF
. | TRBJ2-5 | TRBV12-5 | ASGSGTSQTQY
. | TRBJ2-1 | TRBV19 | ASSIVPGEQF
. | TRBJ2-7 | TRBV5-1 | ASSSSTYEQY
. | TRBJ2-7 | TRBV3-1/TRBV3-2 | ASSQDLRKQY